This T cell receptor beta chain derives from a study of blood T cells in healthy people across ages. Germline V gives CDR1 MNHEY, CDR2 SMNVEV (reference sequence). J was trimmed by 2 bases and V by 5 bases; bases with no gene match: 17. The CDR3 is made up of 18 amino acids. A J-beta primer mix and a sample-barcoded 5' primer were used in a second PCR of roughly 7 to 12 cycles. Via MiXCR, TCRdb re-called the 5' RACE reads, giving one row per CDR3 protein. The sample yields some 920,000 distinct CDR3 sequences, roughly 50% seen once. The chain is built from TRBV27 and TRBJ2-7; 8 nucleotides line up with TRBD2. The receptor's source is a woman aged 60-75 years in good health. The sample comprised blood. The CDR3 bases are TGTGCCAGCAGTACCATCTTTGCGCCGGGAGGGAGGCCCTACGAGCAGTACTTC. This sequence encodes CASSTIFAPGGRPYEQYF.